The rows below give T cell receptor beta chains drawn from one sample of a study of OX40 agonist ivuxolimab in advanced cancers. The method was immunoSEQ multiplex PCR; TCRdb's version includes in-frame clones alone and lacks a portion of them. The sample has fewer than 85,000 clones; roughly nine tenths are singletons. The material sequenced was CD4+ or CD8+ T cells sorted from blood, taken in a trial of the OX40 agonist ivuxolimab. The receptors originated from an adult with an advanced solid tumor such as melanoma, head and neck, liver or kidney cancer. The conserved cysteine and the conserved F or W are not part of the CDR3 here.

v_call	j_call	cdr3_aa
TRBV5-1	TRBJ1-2	ASSLGRGGDGYT
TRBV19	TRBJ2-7	ASSMERGSSYEQY
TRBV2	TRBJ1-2	ASKGQAIRGYT
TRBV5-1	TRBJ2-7	ASSSTGGWYEQY
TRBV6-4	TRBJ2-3	ASSVVASGTSLDTQY
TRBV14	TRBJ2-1	ASSHLGREPHNEQF
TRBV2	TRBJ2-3	ASTRTGEDTQY
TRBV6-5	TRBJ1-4	ASSYLAGQLF
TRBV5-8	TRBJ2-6	ASDRSSGANVLT
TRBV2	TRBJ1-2	ASGPGNYGYT
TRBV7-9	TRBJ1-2	ASSSGQGVWGYT
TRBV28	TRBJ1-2	ASSLTLAGYT
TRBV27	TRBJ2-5	ASSLWLAGRETQY
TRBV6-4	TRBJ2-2	ASSPQYTGELF
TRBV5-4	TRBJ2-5	ASSSDGGRGGTQY
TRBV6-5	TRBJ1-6	ASSISRASNSPLH
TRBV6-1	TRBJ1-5	ASRDQGDSNQPQH
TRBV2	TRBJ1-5	ASSGQTGENQPQH
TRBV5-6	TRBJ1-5	ASSLGGPDRGLSQPQH
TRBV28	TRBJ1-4	ASSLSPRGLANEKLF